This passage covers 2 T cell receptor beta chains from one sample sequenced in a study of T-cell reconstitution after alpha-beta-depleted transplantation in children (dated by TCRdb to 2016 to 2017). The library relied on PCR. The data were produced on an Illumina HiSeq 2500. TCR libraries were prepared with molecular barcoding, using unique molecular identifiers to normalize TCRbeta repertoire quantification. TCRdb handled the public reads itself, with Q25 trimming in fastp and clone calling in MiXCR, and kept productive beta chains. Every CDR3 protein is listed once, alongside the most common genes and DNA of its rows. Across this sample there are 250,000 or so distinct CDR3 sequences, with 7.5% to 9.5% seen only once. The top ten constitute just under 6.5% of the sample. The sample's treatment or condition label is to be understood as: allogeneic hematopoietic cell transplantation with graft depleted of TCRalphabeta T cells and CD19 B cells.

This specimen consisted of PBMCs, mostly from graft donor cells, obtained 180 days after TCRalphabeta/CD19-depleted stem cell transplant. The receptors were sampled from a male patient younger than 18 who had a stem cell transplant for acute lymphoblastic leukemia, so the T cells may come from the graft donor.

This clonotype was picked up many times. The chain recombines TRBV29-1 with TRBJ2-5; D perhaps matches TRBD2 (5 bases). CDR3 length equals 12 residues. V lost 4 bases, J lost 3 bases, and 9 bases lay in between. Germline V gene lookup returns CDR1 SQVTM and CDR2 ANQGSEA. In DNA, the CDR3 is TGCAGCGTTGGAGGGTACGAAGAGACCCAGTACTTC. Protein sequence: CSVGGYEETQYF.

There are many counts of this clonotype. The V and J genes are TRBV18 and TRBJ2-7; the D is unclear. The CDR3 loop spans 13 amino acids. V was shortened by 4 bases and J by 4 bases, with 11 bases between the two germline ends. The V gene's germline CDR1 is KGHSH and CDR2 LQKENI. CDR3 DNA sequence: TGTGCCAGCTCACATGGGCTATTTTACGAGCAGTACTTC. It encodes CASSHGLFYEQYF.